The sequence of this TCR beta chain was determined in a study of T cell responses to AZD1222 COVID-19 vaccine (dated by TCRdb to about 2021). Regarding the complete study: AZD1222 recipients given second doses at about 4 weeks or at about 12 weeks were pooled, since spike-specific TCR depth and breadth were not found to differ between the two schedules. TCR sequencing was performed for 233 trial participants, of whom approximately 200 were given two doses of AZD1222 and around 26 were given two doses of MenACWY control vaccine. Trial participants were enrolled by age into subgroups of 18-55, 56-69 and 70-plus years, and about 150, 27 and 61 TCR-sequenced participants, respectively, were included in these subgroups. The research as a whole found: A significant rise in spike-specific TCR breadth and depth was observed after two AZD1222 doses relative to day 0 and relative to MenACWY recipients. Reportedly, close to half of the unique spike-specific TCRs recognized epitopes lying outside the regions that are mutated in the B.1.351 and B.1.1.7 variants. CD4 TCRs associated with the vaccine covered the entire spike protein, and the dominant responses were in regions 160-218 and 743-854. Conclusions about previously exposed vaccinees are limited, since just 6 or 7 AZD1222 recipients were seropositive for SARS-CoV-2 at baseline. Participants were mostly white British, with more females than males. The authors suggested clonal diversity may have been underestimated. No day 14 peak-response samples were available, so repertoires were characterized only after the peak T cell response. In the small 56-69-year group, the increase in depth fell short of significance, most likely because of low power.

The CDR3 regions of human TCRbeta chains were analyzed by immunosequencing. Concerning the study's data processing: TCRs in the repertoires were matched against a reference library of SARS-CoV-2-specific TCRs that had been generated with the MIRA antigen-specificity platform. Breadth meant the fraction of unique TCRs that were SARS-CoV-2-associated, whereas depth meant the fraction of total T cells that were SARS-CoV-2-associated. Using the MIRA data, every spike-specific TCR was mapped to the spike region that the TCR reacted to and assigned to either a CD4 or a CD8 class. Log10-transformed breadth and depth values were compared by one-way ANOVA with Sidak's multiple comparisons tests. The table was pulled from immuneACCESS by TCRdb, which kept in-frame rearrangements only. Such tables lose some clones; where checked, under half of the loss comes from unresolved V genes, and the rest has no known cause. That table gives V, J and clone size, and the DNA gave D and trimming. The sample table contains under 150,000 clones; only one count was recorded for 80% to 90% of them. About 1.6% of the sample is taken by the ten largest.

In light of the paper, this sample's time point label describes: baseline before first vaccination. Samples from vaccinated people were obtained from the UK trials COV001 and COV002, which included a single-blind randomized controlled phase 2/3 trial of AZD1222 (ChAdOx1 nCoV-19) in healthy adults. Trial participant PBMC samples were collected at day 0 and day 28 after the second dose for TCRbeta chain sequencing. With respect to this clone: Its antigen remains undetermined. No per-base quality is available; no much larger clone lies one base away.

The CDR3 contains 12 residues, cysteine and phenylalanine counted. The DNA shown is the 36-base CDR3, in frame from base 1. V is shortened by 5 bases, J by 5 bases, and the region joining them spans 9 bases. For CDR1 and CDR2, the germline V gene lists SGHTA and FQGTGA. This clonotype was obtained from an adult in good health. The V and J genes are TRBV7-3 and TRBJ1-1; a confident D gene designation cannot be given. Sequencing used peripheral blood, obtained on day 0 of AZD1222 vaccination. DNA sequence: TGTGCCAGCAGCCAAGGGTTTACTGAAGCTTTCTTT. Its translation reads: CASSQGFTEAFF.